The present T cell receptor (beta chain) was sequenced within a study of graft-versus-host responses after intestinal transplantation. Details on this clone: Its cognate antigen is unknown.

Germline values: CDR1 SGDLS, CDR2 YYNGEE. CDR3 length: 15 amino acids. Trimming took 0 bases from V and 7 from J; bases not matched to a gene: 3. The protocol was immunoSEQ multiplex PCR, while the TCRdb copy is restricted to in-frame clones and leaves out a portion. Here the sample spans around 77,000 clones, about 94% being singletons. The sequences come from unstimulated CD8+ T cells sorted from spleen or lymph node cells, collected before intestinal transplant. The receptor's source is a human donor who received an intestinal transplant. The chain is built from TRBV9 and TRBJ2-1; 11 bases map to TRBD2. CDR3 in DNA: TGTGCCAGCAGCGTAGATAGCGGGAGGGGGAATGAGCAGTTCTTC. As protein: CASSVDSGRGNEQFF.